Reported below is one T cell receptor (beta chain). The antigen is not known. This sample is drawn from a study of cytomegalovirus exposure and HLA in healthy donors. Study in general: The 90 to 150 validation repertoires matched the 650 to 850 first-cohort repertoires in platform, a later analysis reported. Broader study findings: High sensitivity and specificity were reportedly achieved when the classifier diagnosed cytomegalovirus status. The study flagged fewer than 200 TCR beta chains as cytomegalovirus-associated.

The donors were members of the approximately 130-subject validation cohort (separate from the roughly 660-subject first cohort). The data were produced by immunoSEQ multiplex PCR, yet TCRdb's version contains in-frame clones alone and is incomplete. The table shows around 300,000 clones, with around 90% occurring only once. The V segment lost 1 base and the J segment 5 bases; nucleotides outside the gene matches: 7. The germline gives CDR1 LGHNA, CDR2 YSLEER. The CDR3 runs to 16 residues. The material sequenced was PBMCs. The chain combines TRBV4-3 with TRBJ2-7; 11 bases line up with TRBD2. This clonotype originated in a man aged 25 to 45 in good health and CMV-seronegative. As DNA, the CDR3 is TGCGCCAGCAGCCAAGCCAGGCTAGCGGGGGGTAACGAGCAGTACTTC. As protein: CASSQARLAGGNEQYF.